The 7 T cell receptor beta chains below come from one sample, sequenced in a study of cytomegalovirus exposure and HLA in healthy donors. The PCR employed 60 Vbeta primers together with 13 Jbeta primers. Produced via immunoSEQ multiplex PCR; TCRdb's table is partial and in-frame only. The data contain some 130,000 clones, about 70% of them seen just once; the ten biggest clones take up 2.6%. Material: PBMCs. The receptors were gathered from an older woman in good health and CMV-seropositive.

The rearrangement uses TRBV6-6 and TRBJ1-5, with TRBD1 matching over 7 bases. The CDR3 sequence is 16 residues long. The germline CDR1 and CDR2 sequences are MNHNY and SVGAGI (reference sequence). V lost 2 bases, J lost 7 bases, and 11 bases stayed unmatched. CDR3 coding DNA: TGTGCCAGCAGTTACGGCAAAGGGGGCCTAAAACAGCCCCAGCATTTT. It encodes CASSYGKGGLKQPQHF.

J is TRBJ2-4 and V is TRBV25-1; the match to TRBD2 covers 16 bases. CDR1 and CDR2 from the germline V gene are MGHDK and SYGVNS. With 4 bases clipped from V and 8 bases from J, the junction kept 8 bases outside the gene matches. The CDR3 loop spans 17 amino acids. The CDR3 here is CASSGGIGTSGGDIQYF. The DNA of the CDR3 is TGTGCCAGCAGTGGGGGAATCGGGACTAGCGGGGGGGACATTCAGTACTTC.

The chain carries TRBV5-1 and TRBJ2-2, with a tentative D call TRBD1 (5 bases). The germline V gene has CDR1 SGHRS and CDR2 YFSETQ. This CDR3 spans 14 amino acids. Trimming pared 0 bases from V and 4 bases from J, leaving 7 bases between. The CDR3, as DNA: TGCGCCAGCAGCTTGGGGGGCAGCACCGGGGAGCTGTTTTTT. Translated: CASSLGGSTGELFF.

The chain joins TRBV5-1 to TRBJ2-3; D call uncertain. V dropped 0 bases and J dropped 5 bases, with 7 bases sitting between them. This CDR3 contains 13 residues. The germline V gene has CDR1 SGHRS and CDR2 YFSETQ. The CDR3 region has the DNA TGCGCCAGCAGCTTGGTCGGAGAAGATACGCAGTATTTT. Translation: CASSLVGEDTQYF.

This chain connects TRBV11-2 to TRBJ1-1; maybe TRBD1 (5 bases). This CDR3 has 12 amino acids. Trimming cost V 6 bases and J 6 bases, with 11 bases left between them. The germline V gene encodes CDR1 SGHAT and CDR2 FQNNGV. CDR3 nucleotide sequence: TGTGCCAGCAGTTCAGGGAGGGCTGAAGCTTTCTTT. This sequence encodes CASSSGRAEAFF.

This clone has more than one count but fewer than ten. The J gene is TRBJ1-2, the V gene TRBV9, with 7 bases matching TRBD1. This CDR3 is 15 amino acids long. The germline CDR1 and CDR2 sequences are SGDLS and YYNGEE. V was pared by 3 bases and J by 4 bases, with 9 bases of the junction left unmatched. The CDR3 here is CASSARLTGIYGYTF. The CDR3 DNA sequence: TGTGCCAGCAGCGCCCGCCTGACAGGGATCTATGGCTACACCTTC.

This clone occurred a few times. At one boundary the junction diverges from the germline segment, which might be a read error. CDR3 amino acids: CSSSLGNGGEQYF. The CDR3 DNA is TGTTCCAGCAGCTTAGGGAACGGGGGCGAGCAGTACTTC. J is TRBJ2-7 and V is TRBV7-9, with D perhaps matching TRBD2 (6 bases). From germline, CDR1 is SEHNR and CDR2 FQNEAQ (reference sequence). CDR3 length: 13 residues.